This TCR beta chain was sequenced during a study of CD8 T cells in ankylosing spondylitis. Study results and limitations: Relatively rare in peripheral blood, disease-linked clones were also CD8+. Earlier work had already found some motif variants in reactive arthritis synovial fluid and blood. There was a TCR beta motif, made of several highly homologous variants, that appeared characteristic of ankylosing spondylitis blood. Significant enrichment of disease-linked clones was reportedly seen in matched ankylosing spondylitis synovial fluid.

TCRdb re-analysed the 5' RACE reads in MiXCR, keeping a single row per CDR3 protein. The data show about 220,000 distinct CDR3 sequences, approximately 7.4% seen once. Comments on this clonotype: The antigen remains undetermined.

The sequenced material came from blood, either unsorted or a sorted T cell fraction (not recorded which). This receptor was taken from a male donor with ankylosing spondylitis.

Here the CDR3 DNA reads TGTGCCAGCAGCTTTCTTCCGACTAGCGGGTCCTACGAGCAGTACTTC. This gives the protein CASSFLPTSGSYEQYF. The chain employs TRBV7-2 and TRBJ2-7, with 10 bases aligning to TRBD2. Germline CDR1 reads SGHTA; CDR2 reads FQGNSA. V shed 3 bases and J 1 base; nucleotides not matched to a gene: 6. This CDR3 is 16 amino acids long.